This record concerns one TCR beta chain sequence. Its matching antigen is unknown. This entry belongs to a study of cytomegalovirus exposure and HLA in healthy donors. General study points: According to a later analysis, donors in an Asian-associated ancestry cluster reportedly had fewer N-insertions than the approximately 620-donor mean. A prior analysis recorded that most TCR beta V segments were productive about 87% or about 30% of the time. Among the sequence variants, a highly shared cluster was likely an artifact of sequencing.

PCR amplification relied on 60 Vbeta primers (plus 13 Jbeta primers). Measured with immunoSEQ multiplex PCR; TCRdb has only the in-frame clones, and not every one. The repertoire has over 100,000 clones, 82% of them found once; the top ten carry 22%. Per the germline V gene, CDR1 is MNHEY and CDR2 is SMNVEV (reference sequence). The CDR3 extends over 16 amino acids. V shed 2 bases and J 3 bases; nucleotides not matched to a gene: 3. At the time of sampling, donors were nominally healthy, though unrecorded immune exposures were likely. The chain couples TRBV27 to TRBJ1-5, with 11 bases lining up with TRBD1. Sequenced sample: PBMCs. The clonotype comes from a man under 40 in good health and CMV-seropositive. CDR3 protein: CASSLGTGGPNQPQHF. The CDR3 DNA reads as TGTGCCAGCAGTTTAGGGACAGGGGGACCCAATCAGCCCCAGCATTTT.